Listed below are T cell receptor beta chains from one sample, sequenced in a study of identical twins' blood T cells. MiXCR, applied by TCRdb to the 5' RACE reads, yields one record per CDR3 protein. The sample has 350,000 to 450,000 distinct CDR3 sequences; roughly 28% are singletons. The sequenced sample consisted of PBMCs. These TCRs come from a woman aged 18-55 years in good health. Both conserved end residues are part of each CDR3. D genes are given only for firm matches. Expanded clones get a size class; other rows say once, few or many, or leave the size out.

D gene,V gene,clone size,J gene,CDR3 protein,CDR3 DNA
NA,TRBV7-9,NA,TRBJ2-1,CASSIGHSLPYNEQFF,TGTGCCAGCAGCATAGGACACTCACTACCCTACAATGAGCAGTTCTTC
TRBD1,TRBV28,few,TRBJ1-1,CASSLRQGANTEAFF,TGTGCCAGCAGTCTAAGACAGGGGGCGAACACTGAAGCTTTCTTT
NA,TRBV6-5,NA,TRBJ1-1,CASSYSGPPVNTEAFF,TGTGCCAGCAGTTACTCAGGACCCCCGGTGAACACTGAAGCTTTCTTT
NA,TRBV25-1,NA,TRBJ1-2,CTSSSAGFWGYTF,TGTACCAGCAGTTCGGCGGGTTTTTGGGGCTACACCTTC
NA,TRBV29-1,few,TRBJ2-1,CSVEGDGNEQFF,TGCAGCGTTGAAGGCGACGGGAATGAGCAGTTCTTC
NA,TRBV6-5,NA,TRBJ2-5,CASSYSPIGEETQYF,TGTGCCAGCAGTTACTCGCCGATAGGAGAAGAGACCCAGTACTTC
TRBD2,TRBV20-1,many,TRBJ2-7,CSARTIAGDSYEQYF,TGCAGTGCTCGTACGATAGCGGGAGACTCCTACGAGCAGTACTTC
NA,TRBV6-6,NA,TRBJ1-1,CASSPVQLNTEAFF,TGTGCCAGCAGCCCAGTACAGCTGAACACTGAAGCTTTCTTT
NA,TRBV20-1,many,TRBJ2-4,CSAPGLAKNIQYF,TGCAGTGCTCCGGGACTAGCCAAAAACATTCAGTACTTC
TRBD1,TRBV4-1,NA,TRBJ1-1,CASSKQGKAFF,TGCGCCAGCAGCAAACAGGGGAAGGCTTTCTTT
NA,TRBV12-3/TRBV12-4,few,TRBJ1-1,CASSNYFRQNTEAFF,TGTGCCAGCAGCAACTACTTTCGACAGAACACTGAAGCTTTCTTT
NA,TRBV20-1,NA,TRBJ1-3,CSARDYSSGNTIYF,TGCAGTGCTAGAGACTATTCCTCTGGAAACACCATATATTTT
NA,TRBV5-1,few,TRBJ2-5,CASHREVEETQYF,TGCGCCAGCCACAGGGAGGTCGAAGAGACCCAGTACTTC
NA,TRBV3-1,NA,TRBJ1-3,CASSQALHTIYF,TGTGCCAGCAGCCAAGCCTTGCACACCATATATTTT